One sample yielded the 12 T cell receptor beta chains listed below, sequenced in a study of T cell responses to AZD1222 COVID-19 vaccine. Clones were sequenced by immunoSEQ multiplex PCR, and TCRdb holds only the in-frame ones, with some missing. The repertoire holds roughly 150,000 clones, with about 90% as singletons. Sample: peripheral blood, taken 28 days after the second AZD1222 dose. The receptors were gathered from an adult who received the AZD1222 COVID-19 vaccine.

This chain uses TRBV3-1 (or the pseudogene TRBV3-2) with TRBJ2-2, with 11 bases that match TRBD2. V shed 1 base, J shed 6 bases, and the junction held 7 bases outside the gene matches. Germline V CDR1 and CDR2: LGHDT, YNNKEL (reference sequence). The CDR3 totals 17 residues. The CDR3 nucleotides are TGTGCCAGCAGCCAAGTTAGCGGGGGGGCCCTCGCCGGGGAGCTGTTTTTT. It specifies CASSQVSGGALAGELFF.

The chain uses TRBV5-1 and TRBJ1-2; tentatively, D is TRBD1 (6 bases). There are 14 residues in the CDR3. With 5 bases removed from V and 4 bases from J, the gap between germline ends came to 15 bases. Germline CDR1 and CDR2: SGHRS and YFSETQ. The CDR3 DNA reads TGCGCCAGCAGGCAAGAAACAGGGATCTATGGCTACACCTTC. Translated: CASRQETGIYGYTF.

The V call is TRBV7-9, the J call TRBJ1-5, with unresolved D. The CDR3 consists of 14 residues. Germline-derived CDR1 and CDR2 are SEHNR and FQNEAQ (reference sequence). With 1 base removed from V and 3 bases from J, the gap between germline ends came to 7 bases. The CDR3 is CASSLGPSNQPQHF. In DNA, the CDR3 is TGTGCCAGCAGCTTAGGGCCGTCCAATCAGCCCCAGCATTTT.

A single count supports this clone. The chain joins TRBV6-5 to TRBJ1-6, with D uncertain. The CDR3 is 16 amino acids. V dropped 1 base and J dropped 4 bases, with 11 bases sitting between them. Germline loops: CDR1 MNHEY, CDR2 SVGAGI. CDR3 protein: CASSYFRGAYNSPLHF. In DNA form, the CDR3 reads TGTGCCAGCAGTTACTTCCGGGGAGCATATAATTCACCCCTCCACTTT.

The J gene is TRBJ2-3, the V gene TRBV19; no definite D call. With 4 bases removed from V and 2 bases from J, the gap between germline ends came to 10 bases. The CDR3 is 14 residues long. Looked up from germline, CDR1 is LNHDA and CDR2 is SQIVND (reference sequence). This CDR3 is CASSKGKSTDTQYF. CDR3 DNA sequence: TGTGCCAGTAGTAAAGGGAAGTCCACAGATACGCAGTATTTT.

The chain combines TRBV12-2 with TRBJ2-1. TRBV12-2 is a listed pseudogene. The CDR3 totals 16 residues. CDR3 DNA: TGTGCAAGTCGCCCTCGGCCTCTCCGAATTAACAATGAGCAGTTCTTC. Its translation: CASRPRPLRINNEQFF.

A few counts support this clone. This chain connects TRBV28 to TRBJ2-3, with no clear D. V was clipped by 1 base and J by 5 bases, with 4 bases between them. The germline V gene encodes CDR1 MDHEN and CDR2 SYDVKM. The length of the CDR3 is 12 residues. The CDR3 nucleotides are TGTGCCAGCAGTTTATCGGTAGATACGCAGTATTTT. Translating it yields CASSLSVDTQYF.

As concerns this clone: The germline gene is not matched at one end of the junction; a read error may be the cause. V is TRBV7-2 and J is TRBJ2-1, with 9 bases fitting TRBD2. The CDR3 consists of 15 residues. Looked up from germline, CDR1 is SGHTA and CDR2 is FQGNSA. The CDR3 is CASSLVAGGNNGQFF. CDR3 nucleotide sequence: TGTGCCAGCAGCTTAGTGGCGGGAGGGAACAATGGGCAGTTCTTC.

The chain combines TRBV5-8 with TRBJ1-1; TRBD1 might be the D (6 bases). Germline CDR1 reads SGHTS; CDR2 reads YDEGEE. The CDR3 runs to 15 residues. Trimming removed 4 bases at V and 4 bases at J, with 17 bases between. The CDR3 DNA reads as TGTGCCAGCAGCCTGAGACAGGCTTGGGGCACTGAAGCTTTCTTT. Translating gives CASSLRQAWGTEAFF.

The rearrangement uses TRBV20-1 and TRBJ1-1; D not certain. V lost 3 bases and J lost 2, with 4 bases in between. Per germline, CDR1 DFQATT and CDR2 SNEGSKA (reference sequence). The CDR3 runs to 11 residues. CDR3 residues: CSASLNTEAFF. The CDR3 DNA is TGCAGTGCTAGCCTAAACACTGAAGCTTTCTTT.

The CDR3 region is CASGGVLLNYGYTF. As DNA, the CDR3 is TGTGCCAGCGGTGGGGTCCTTTTAAACTATGGCTACACCTTC. V usage is TRBV9 and J usage is TRBJ1-2; D gene uncertain. CDR3 size: 14 residues. CDR1 is SGDLS and CDR2 is YYNGEE in the germline V gene. V was cut by 7 bases and J by 2 bases, with 15 bases left in between. The full variable domain, completed using reference TRBV9 and TRBJ1-2, is DSGVTQTPKHLITATGQRVTLRCSPRSGDLSVYWYQQSLDQGLQFLIQYYNGEERAKGNILERFSAQQFPDLHSELNLSSLELGDSALYFCASGGVLLNYGYTFGSGTRLTVV.

The rearrangement joins TRBV3-1 (or the pseudogene TRBV3-2) to TRBJ1-3; weak D call: TRBD1 (5 bases). Trimming removed 4 bases at V and 0 bases at J, with 13 bases between. This CDR3 is built from 16 residues. Germline V gene data show CDR1 as LGHDT and CDR2 as YNNKEL (reference sequence). The CDR3 loop is CASSPSDSASGNTIYF. CDR3 in DNA: TGTGCCAGCAGCCCCTCCGACAGTGCCTCTGGAAACACCATATATTTT.